This record covers a single T cell receptor (beta chain). What it binds is not known. Other DNA sequences from this sample encode an identical CDR3 as well. This entry belongs to a study of radiotherapy plus CTLA-4 blockade in lung cancer. Study-wide context: Objective responses were seen in 15% to 20% of patients, disease control in approximately 30%. Regarding the study as a whole: Together with interferon-beta, which increased in serum after radiation, early dynamic changes in blood T cell clones were reportedly the best predictors of response. There was expansion of tumor-derived TCR clones in blood after radiotherapy plus ipilimumab.

Chemo-refractory metastatic non-small-cell lung cancer patients were treated with focal radiation plus CTLA-4 blockade with ipilimumab. The CDR3 runs 13 residues. V was pared by 4 bases and J by 6 bases, with 12 bases between. Germline CDR1 reads MDHEN; CDR2 reads SYDVKM. Measured with immunoSEQ multiplex PCR; TCRdb has only the in-frame clones, and not every one. This sample yields about 59,000 clones, of which more than 70% are seen a single time; approximately 2.8% belongs to the top ten. Material: peripheral blood, obtained from a patient treated with radiotherapy plus ipilimumab. The chain joins TRBV28 to TRBJ1-1; no clear D. The TCR comes from a human donor with non-small cell lung cancer who had a complete response to radiotherapy plus ipilimumab. CDR3 nucleotide sequence: TGTGCCAGCAGTTCTCACTTACTACCTGAAGCTTTCTTT. Translating it yields CASSSHLLPEAFF. The full variable domain, with the rest looked up from reference TRBV28 and TRBJ1-1, is DVKVTQSSRYLVKRTGEKVFLECVQDMDHENMFWYRQDPGLGLRLIYFSYDVKMKEKGDIPEGYSVSREKKERFSLILESASTNQTSMYLCASSSHLLPEAFFGQGTRLTVV.